Below, 29 T cell receptor beta chains from the same sample are listed, as sequenced in a study of T-cell memory formation after mild COVID-19. From the 5' RACE reads, TCRdb called clonotypes with MiXCR, one entry per CDR3 protein. The sample consists of 550,000 to 700,000 distinct CDR3 sequences, roughly 17% of them appearing once. Sequenced sample: PBMCs or a T cell subset sorted from them (not recorded which). These receptors were obtained from an adult woman who had mild COVID-19 (a few samples of this study predate the infection). Cell type and time point are not known.

V usage is TRBV6-5 and J usage is TRBJ1-1, with a weak D call TRBD1 (6 bases). Germline CDR1 is MNHEY and CDR2 is SVGAGI. The V end was cut by 6 bases, the J end by 5 bases, with 16 bases between. The CDR3 spans 14 residues. The CDR3 coding sequence is TGTGCCAGCAGCATCGACAGGCTGGGGACTGAAGCTTTCTTT. Encoded protein: CASSIDRLGTEAFF.

This rearrangement joins TRBV19 to TRBJ2-7, with 10 bases aligning to TRBD1. CDR1 and CDR2 from the germline V gene are LNHDA and SQIVND (reference sequence). The CDR3 totals 15 residues. V was pared by 5 bases and J by 3 bases, with 7 bases of the junction left unmatched. The CDR3 nucleotides are TGTGCCAGTAGTTCCGGGACAGGGGTATTCTACGAGCAGTACTTC. Translated, it gives CASSSGTGVFYEQYF.

The chain uses TRBV6-5 and TRBJ2-1; 9 bases map to TRBD1. J gave up 3 bases and V 4 bases, and 7 bases lay outside the gene matches. Germline V CDR1 and CDR2: MNHEY, SVGAGI. The CDR3 sequence is 16 residues long. In DNA, the CDR3 is TGTGCCAGCAGTTTGGGGAGGGACAGGGACTACAATGAGCAGTTCTTC. This encodes CASSLGRDRDYNEQFF.

The chain recombines TRBV6-5 with TRBJ1-2; TRBD1 is a possible D gene (5 bases). Trimming left V 2 bases short and J 2 bases short, with 9 bases between. This CDR3 is 14 amino acids long. Germline-derived CDR1 and CDR2 are MNHEY and SVGAGI. The CDR3 nucleotides read TGTGCCAGCAGTTACGGAGGGGTCAACTATGGCTACACCTTC. It translates to CASSYGGVNYGYTF.

This chain joins TRBV6-6 and TRBJ2-4, with D possibly being TRBD2 (5 bases). Germline CDR1 and CDR2: MNHNY and SVGAGI (reference sequence). Trimming shortened V by 1 base and J by 3 bases, and 10 bases separated the two germline ends. The CDR3 is made up of 15 amino acids. CDR3 amino acids: CASSYFLGVKNIQYF. The CDR3 region has the DNA TGTGCCAGCAGTTACTTTCTGGGAGTCAAAAACATTCAGTACTTC.

The genes are TRBV4-3 and TRBJ1-1, with D hard to call. This CDR3 is built from 15 residues. CDR1 is LGHNA and CDR2 is YSLEER in the germline V gene. V lost 6 bases and J 0 bases, leaving 14 bases between the germline ends. CDR3 DNA: TGCGCCAGCAGACTCGCCGGCCCGGTGAACACTGAAGCTTTCTTT. This gives the protein CASRLAGPVNTEAFF.

The gene calls are TRBV20-1 and TRBJ2-3; D is uncertain. V lost 6 bases, J lost 4 bases, and 17 bases lay in between. Per germline, CDR1 DFQATT and CDR2 SNEGSKA (reference sequence). This CDR3 has 14 residues. The chain's CDR3 is CSANPLNRADTQYF. CDR3 sequence (DNA): TGCAGTGCCAACCCCTTGAACCGGGCAGATACGCAGTATTTT.

A few counts support this clonotype. The V call is TRBV5-5, the J call TRBJ1-3, with D maybe TRBD1 (6 bases). The CDR3 is made up of 17 amino acids. V shed 6 bases and J shed 0 bases, with 19 bases lying between them. CDR1 is SGHKS and CDR2 is YYEKEE in the germline V gene (reference sequence). The CDR3 DNA follows: TGTGCCAGCACCACGGCCCCGGGACAAGACTCTGGAAACACCATATATTTT. Its protein is CASTTAPGQDSGNTIYF.

This clonotype has more than one count but fewer than ten. The chain recombines TRBV9 with TRBJ1-2, with D perhaps TRBD1 (6 bases). The CDR3 has 14 amino acids. From germline, CDR1 is SGDLS and CDR2 YYNGEE. Deletions cut 0 bases from V and 3 bases from J, with 9 bases between. CDR3 in amino acids: CASSVGAGDYGYTF. The CDR3 region has the DNA TGTGCCAGCAGCGTAGGAGCAGGGGACTATGGCTACACCTTC.

The chain carries TRBV6-5 and TRBJ2-7; 9 bases align to TRBD1. Germline CDR1 is MNHEY and CDR2 is SVGAGI. Trimming at V came to 2 bases and at J to 0 bases, leaving 8 bases not matched to a gene. The CDR3 spans 17 residues. The CDR3 DNA is TGTGCCAGCAGTTACCGCCCCGGACAGGGGAGCTCCTACGAGCAGTACTTC. This sequence encodes CASSYRPGQGSSYEQYF.

The CDR3 DNA is TGCAGTGCTAGCATTGGGGTCAGCGGGCAGCCCCAGCATTTT. Translation: CSASIGVSGQPQHF. The V call is TRBV20-1, the J call TRBJ1-5; D unclear. The V and J ends lost 3 bases and 7 bases respectively, with 16 bases between them. The CDR3 contains 14 residues. CDR1 is DFQATT, CDR2 SNEGSKA, per germline (reference sequence).

The chain recombines TRBV4-1 with TRBJ2-5; unclear D gene. CDR3 length equals 14 residues. Germline CDR1 MGHRA, CDR2 YSYEKL. With 3 bases removed from V and 3 bases from J, the gap between germline ends came to 11 bases. The CDR3 is CASSQRQVEETQYF. DNA of the CDR3: TGCGCCAGCAGCCAGAGACAAGTAGAAGAGACCCAGTACTTC.

To note about this clonotype: One junction end disagrees with the germline gene, perhaps due to a read error. The chain carries TRBV4-2 and TRBJ1-1, with 7 bases that match TRBD1. CDR3 length: 15 residues. CDR1 LGHNA and CDR2 YNFKEQ come from the germline V gene. DNA for the CDR3: TGTGCCAGCAGCCAAGATGAGGGGGCGATCGGCCCGACCCTTTTT. It is translated as CASSQDEGAIGPTLF.

This chain connects TRBV5-1 to TRBJ2-2; weak D call: TRBD2 (5 bases). V lost 0 bases, J lost 7 bases, and 13 bases lay in between. CDR3 length: 15 residues. Germline CDR1 SGHRS, CDR2 YFSETQ. CDR3 DNA sequence: TGCGCCAGCAGCTTGGAAGTAGCGAGGCACGGGGAGCTGTTTTTT. Amino acid sequence: CASSLEVARHGELFF.

J is TRBJ1-1 and V is TRBV7-3; D is unresolved. V lost 0 bases, J lost 2 bases, and 10 bases lay in between. Germline V lookup: CDR1 SGHTA, CDR2 FQGTGA. This CDR3 contains 15 residues. The CDR3, as DNA: TGTGCCAGCAGCTTAACGACACAGACTAACACTGAAGCTTTCTTT. As protein: CASSLTTQTNTEAFF.

The V call is TRBV6-5, the J call TRBJ2-1; D possibly uses TRBD1 or TRBD2 (5 bases each). Germline V gene sequence: CDR1 MNHEY, CDR2 SVGAGI. Trimming left V 0 bases short and J 5 bases short, with 14 bases between. CDR3 size: 16 residues. CDR3 DNA sequence: TGTGCCAGCAGTTACTCGAGTTGGGGGATCAACAATGAGCAGTTCTTC. This encodes CASSYSSWGINNEQFF.

This clonotype was detected only a few times. The chain is built from TRBV3-1 and TRBJ2-2, with D maybe TRBD1 (5 bases). Trimming shortened V by 3 bases and J by 6 bases, and 5 bases separated the two germline ends. This CDR3 has 12 amino acids. Germline CDR1 is LGHDT and CDR2 is YNNKEL (reference sequence). The CDR3 reads CASSQTAGELFF. DNA of the CDR3: TGTGCCAGCAGCCAGACAGCCGGGGAGCTGTTTTTT.

This clonotype has just a few counts. The chain employs TRBV6-5 and TRBJ1-1; a weak D match, TRBD1 (5 bases). This CDR3 has 15 amino acids. V shed 8 bases and J shed 1 base, with 17 bases lying between them. Germline V gene sequence: CDR1 MNHEY, CDR2 SVGAGI. The CDR3 loop is CASQGGSIGNTEAFF. In DNA, the CDR3 is TGTGCCAGCCAGGGAGGTTCTATTGGGAACACTGAAGCTTTCTTT.

This clonotype was detected a few times. The chain recombines TRBV12-3 or TRBV12-4 with TRBJ2-1, with TRBD1 matching over 10 bases. The CDR3 loop spans 16 amino acids. J lost 1 base, V lost 4 bases, and 4 bases had no gene match. Here the CDR3 DNA reads TGTGCCAGCAGTTCAGACAGGGGGCAATCCTACAATGAGCAGTTCTTC. Encoded protein: CASSSDRGQSYNEQFF.

Only a few counts were recorded for this clonotype. CDR3 sequence: CASSEDRGVQETQYF. The DNA for the CDR3 is TGTGCCAGCAGCGAGGACAGGGGTGTACAAGAGACCCAGTACTTC. The chain carries TRBV28 and TRBJ2-5; TRBD1 aligns across 9 bases. CDR1 MDHEN and CDR2 SYDVKM come from the germline V gene. The CDR3 runs to 15 residues. V lost 6 bases, J lost 2 bases, and 7 bases stayed unmatched.

V usage is TRBV27 and J usage is TRBJ2-3; 8 positions match TRBD2. Germline V gene data show CDR1 as MNHEY and CDR2 as SMNVEV (reference sequence). V shed 9 bases, J shed 6 bases, and the junction held 14 bases outside the gene matches. This CDR3 region has 15 residues. Here the CDR3 DNA reads TGTGCCAGTAAGGGGATAGCGGGGACCTGGGATACGCAGTATTTT. Amino acids: CASKGIAGTWDTQYF.

There are a few counts of this clonotype. This chain links TRBV5-4 with TRBJ2-7, with 14 bases fitting TRBD2. V lost 4 bases, J lost 3 bases, and 6 bases stayed unmatched. The germline gives CDR1 SGHNT, CDR2 YYREEE (reference sequence). The CDR3 consists of 16 residues. In DNA, the CDR3 is TGTGCCAGCAGCCCGGGACTAGCGGGAGTCTACTACGAGCAGTACTTC. It codes for CASSPGLAGVYYEQYF.

The sample holds a few counts of this clonotype. V usage is TRBV20-1 and J usage is TRBJ2-3; D gene unclear. The V end lost 4 bases, the J end lost 2 bases, and 10 bases lay between the germline ends. This CDR3 region has 13 residues. In germline, CDR1 is DFQATT, CDR2 SNEGSKA (reference sequence). This chain's CDR3 is CSAKGTPTDTQYF. The CDR3 bases are TGCAGTGCTAAAGGAACTCCCACAGATACGCAGTATTTT.

This clonotype has only one observation. The chain links TRBV4-3 to TRBJ1-3; D is unclear. The V gene's germline CDR1 is LGHNA and CDR2 YSLEER. This CDR3 region has 17 residues. Between the trimmed V and J ends, which lost 0 bases and 0 bases, there was a span of 12 bases. Here the CDR3 DNA reads TGCGCCAGCAGCCAAGATTTAATCCTAGCCTCTGGAAACACCATATATTTT. It specifies CASSQDLILASGNTIYF.

The sample holds a few counts of this clonotype. This chain links TRBV20-1 with TRBJ2-5, with D possibly being TRBD2 (6 bases). CDR3 length equals 15 residues. V lost 0 bases and J 2 bases, leaving 13 bases between the germline ends. Looked up from germline, CDR1 is DFQATT and CDR2 is SNEGSKA (reference sequence). CDR3 in amino acids: CSARDSGTSQETQYF. CDR3 nucleotides: TGCAGTGCTAGAGATTCCGGGACTTCTCAAGAGACCCAGTACTTC.

The chain has TRBV27 and TRBJ1-1, with 8 bases that match TRBD1. The ends lost 7 bases at V and 8 bases at J; junction bases unmatched: 15. The CDR3 loop spans 15 amino acids. Germline CDR1 MNHEY, CDR2 SMNVEV (reference sequence). CDR3 loop: CASTVRGQGRGEAFF. The CDR3 nucleotides read TGTGCCAGCACCGTCAGGGGGCAGGGGAGGGGAGAAGCTTTCTTT.

This clonotype was found a few times. V is TRBV9 and J is TRBJ2-1; tentative D call: TRBD2 (6 bases). Germline V gene lookup returns CDR1 SGDLS and CDR2 YYNGEE. Trimming pared 3 bases from V and 6 bases from J, leaving 16 bases between. The CDR3 is 15 amino acids. CDR3 sequence: CASSAGPPGGNEQFF. The CDR3 DNA follows: TGTGCCAGCAGCGCCGGACCTCCCGGGGGCAATGAGCAGTTCTTC. Looking up the rest from reference TRBV9 and TRBJ2-1 gives the full variable domain: DSGVTQTPKHLITATGQRVTLRCSPRSGDLSVYWYQQSLDQGLQFLIQYYNGEERAKGNILERFSAQQFPDLHSELNLSSLELGDSALYFCASSAGPPGGNEQFFGPGTRLTVL.

V is TRBV7-2 and J is TRBJ2-7; no reliable D call. The CDR3 runs 16 residues. CDR1 SGHTA and CDR2 FQGNSA come from the germline V gene. V lost 1 base to trimming and J lost 1 base, with 14 bases between them. CDR3 in amino acids: CASSLGATPVSYEQYF. In DNA, the CDR3 is TGTGCCAGCAGCTTAGGAGCGACTCCTGTTTCCTACGAGCAGTACTTC.

This chain uses TRBV4-3 with TRBJ1-2; D unresolved. CDR3 length: 19 residues. The V end lost 0 bases, the J end lost 2 bases, and 22 bases lay between the germline ends. The germline V gene has CDR1 LGHNA and CDR2 YSLEER. CDR3 protein: CASSQEPPNLRLKNYGYTF. The CDR3, as DNA: TGCGCCAGCAGCCAAGAACCCCCGAACCTAAGACTTAAAAACTATGGCTACACCTTC.